Each of the 23 T cell receptor beta chains below was sequenced from the same sample in a study of T cell changes during pregnancy in multiple sclerosis. The table came from immunoSEQ multiplex PCR; TCRdb's copy has only in-frame clones and leaves some out. Among under 60,000 clones, 85% to 95% were seen once, and the ten largest hold 0.3% to 0.4%. This material consisted of CD4+ T cells from peripheral blood mononuclear cells, taken in the second trimester of pregnancy. These receptors were collected from a female donor in good health, enrolled as a control in a pregnancy study.

The chain links TRBV27 to TRBJ2-7, with D possibly matching TRBD2 (6 bases). The CDR3 has 14 residues. Germline V lookup: CDR1 MNHEY, CDR2 SMNVEV (reference sequence). The V gene lost 0 bases and the J gene lost 3 bases, with 9 bases spanning the gap. This CDR3 is CASSLSGGGYEQYF. DNA for the CDR3: TGTGCCAGCAGTTTATCGGGGGGTGGCTACGAGCAGTACTTC.

The CDR3: CASSLGGQGNGYTF. The DNA for the CDR3 is TGTGCCAGCAGCTTAGGCGGACAGGGCAATGGCTACACCTTC. The chain couples TRBV7-9 to TRBJ1-2; 8 bases are shared with TRBD1. V was clipped by 1 base and J by 6 bases; unmatched bases: 4. There are 14 residues in the CDR3. Germline V gives CDR1 SEHNR, CDR2 FQNEAQ (reference sequence).

The chain has TRBV5-8 and TRBJ2-1; the match to TRBD2 covers 8 bases. CDR1 and CDR2 (germline): SGHTS, YDEGEE. The CDR3 sequence is 16 residues long. Trimming cost V 0 bases and J 4 bases; bases outside gene matches: 6. The CDR3 DNA follows: TGTGCCAGCAGCTTGGTGGTCTCTAGCGGGTACAATGAGCAGTTCTTC. It encodes CASSLVVSSGYNEQFF.

J is TRBJ2-3 and V is TRBV4-2; 7 positions agree with TRBD2. CDR1 LGHNA and CDR2 YNFKEQ come from the germline V gene. V shed 0 bases, J shed 6 bases, and the junction held 12 bases outside the gene matches. CDR3 length equals 17 residues. CDR3 nucleotides: TGTGCCAGCAGCCAAGATCGGCGCGGGGGTACCTGGGATACGCAGTATTTT. Amino acids: CASSQDRRGGTWDTQYF.

The genes are TRBV7-3 and TRBJ1-1; the D is unclear. The CDR3 contains 14 residues. Germline V gene sequence: CDR1 SGHTA, CDR2 FQGTGA. Trimming removed 5 bases at V and 8 bases at J, with 18 bases between. The CDR3 nucleotides read TGTGCCAGCAGCCCCTCCGGGGAGGTGACAGAAGCTTTCTTT. It translates to CASSPSGEVTEAFF.

This sequence joins TRBV5-6 and TRBJ1-4; TRBD1 matches at 7 bases. The CDR3 spans 15 residues. CDR1 is SGHDT, CDR2 YYEEEE, per germline. V shed 3 bases, J shed 4 bases, and the junction held 6 bases outside the gene matches. Here the CDR3 DNA reads TGTGCCAGCAGCTGGCAGGGGGGTCGTAATGAAAAACTGTTTTTT. Protein sequence: CASSWQGGRNEKLFF.

The rearrangement links TRBV7-2 to TRBJ2-7; TRBD2 is a possible D gene (7 bases). Looked up from germline, CDR1 is SGHTA and CDR2 is FQGNSA. With 6 bases removed from V and 7 bases from J, the gap between germline ends came to 16 bases. The CDR3 totals 13 residues. The DNA for the CDR3 is TGTGCCAGCAGTCTCGGGGGGCTACAGGAGCAGTACTTC. Protein sequence: CASSLGGLQEQYF.

This rearrangement joins TRBV9 to TRBJ1-1, with 10 bases aligning to TRBD1. CDR1 and CDR2 from the germline V gene are SGDLS and YYNGEE. The CDR3 length is 16 residues. With 2 bases clipped from V and 4 bases from J, the junction kept 8 bases outside the gene matches. As DNA, the CDR3 is TGTGCCAGCAGCGTGACAGGGGGCGAGGTTGGCACTGAAGCTTTCTTT. As protein: CASSVTGGEVGTEAFF.

Only one count was recorded for this clone. The chain carries TRBV9 and TRBJ2-2; D remains unclear. Per the germline V gene, CDR1 is SGDLS and CDR2 is YYNGEE. The V and J ends lost 0 bases and 1 base respectively, with 4 bases between them. CDR3 length: 14 residues. This CDR3 is CASSVAGNTGELFF. CDR3 coding DNA: TGTGCCAGCAGCGTAGCAGGGAACACCGGGGAGCTGTTTTTT. Filled out from reference TRBV9 and TRBJ2-2, the complete variable domain reads DSGVTQTPKHLITATGQRVTLRCSPRSGDLSVYWYQQSLDQGLQFLIQYYNGEERAKGNILERFSAQQFPDLHSELNLSSLELGDSALYFCASSVAGNTGELFFGEGSRLTVL.

The chain carries TRBV6-1 and TRBJ2-1; TRBD2 matches at 8 bases. The V segment lost 6 bases and the J segment 4 bases; nucleotides outside the gene matches: 8. Germline loops: CDR1 MNHNS, CDR2 SASEGT. There are 15 residues in the CDR3. The CDR3 loop is CASRGGGSKYNEQFF. DNA for the CDR3: TGTGCCAGCAGGGGCGGGGGGTCGAAATACAATGAGCAGTTCTTC.

The CDR3 region has the DNA TGTGCCAGCAGCTTTCGCCAGGGTTGGAGCAATCAGCCCCAGCATTTT. It encodes CASSFRQGWSNQPQHF. This chain joins TRBV7-2 and TRBJ1-5; D is perhaps TRBD1 (5 bases). The CDR3 spans 16 residues. Germline V lookup: CDR1 SGHTA, CDR2 FQGNSA. Deletions cut 3 bases from V and 1 base from J, with 13 bases between.

The chain links TRBV7-3 to TRBJ1-2; 10 nucleotides match TRBD1. The CDR3 consists of 16 residues. CDR1 is SGHTA and CDR2 is FQGTGA in the germline V gene. Losses at the gene ends were 5 bases for V and 7 bases for J; bases not matched to a gene: 13. In nucleotides, the CDR3 is TGTGCCAGCAGCCCTACCGGGACAGGGGCCTCGGCTGGCTACACCTTC. Its protein is CASSPTGTGASAGYTF.

This clone has just one count. The rearrangement uses TRBV15 and TRBJ1-4; 8 bases are shared with TRBD1. J was trimmed by 8 bases and V by 1 base; bases with no gene match: 3. The CDR3 spans 14 residues. CDR1 LNHNV and CDR2 YYDKDF come from the germline V gene (reference sequence). CDR3 protein: CATSRGGTGEKLFF. In DNA form, the CDR3 reads TGTGCCACCAGCAGAGGAGGGACAGGAGAAAAACTGTTTTTT.

The chain uses TRBV19 and TRBJ1-5; D ambiguous. The CDR3 length is 15 residues. The V end lost 5 bases, the J end lost 4 bases, and 15 bases lay between the germline ends. Germline CDR1 reads LNHDA; CDR2 reads SQIVND (reference sequence). The CDR3 reads CASSPLGGINQPQHF. As DNA, the CDR3 is TGTGCCAGTAGTCCCCTGGGAGGGATTAATCAGCCCCAGCATTTT.

The CDR3 coding sequence is TGTGCCAGCAGCGAACAGGGTTCGGGTGGAAACACCATATATTTT. The encoded protein is CASSEQGSGGNTIYF. This sequence joins TRBV5-6 and TRBJ1-3, with D maybe TRBD1 (6 bases). Deletions cut 4 bases from V and 3 bases from J, with 14 bases between. Germline loops: CDR1 SGHDT, CDR2 YYEEEE. The length of the CDR3 is 15 residues.

The chain is built from TRBV5-1 and TRBJ2-1; 8 nucleotides line up with TRBD1. V dropped 0 bases and J dropped 2; count of bases not matched to a gene: 10. CDR1 and CDR2 from the germline V gene are SGHRS and YFSETQ. This CDR3 has 18 residues. CDR3 residues: CASSLGNSGGAAYNEQFF. The CDR3 DNA is TGCGCCAGCAGCTTGGGAAATTCAGGGGGCGCGGCCTACAATGAGCAGTTCTTC. The whole variable domain, filled in from reference TRBV5-1 and TRBJ2-1, reads KAGVTQTPRYLIKTRGQQVTLSCSPISGHRSVSWYQQTPGQGLQFLFEYFSETQRNKGNFPGRFSGRQFSNSRSEMNVSTLELGDSALYLCASSLGNSGGAAYNEQFFGPGTRLTVL.

The chain carries TRBV4-2 and TRBJ1-4; D call uncertain. Germline CDR1 reads LGHNA; CDR2 reads YNFKEQ. The ends were cut back, 0 bases at V and 5 bases at J, with 13 bases in the middle. CDR3 size: 16 residues. Here the CDR3 DNA reads TGTGCCAGCAGCCAAGATAGCGGCCCGGGGAATGAAAAACTGTTTTTT. This codes for CASSQDSGPGNEKLFF.

CDR3 DNA: TGCGCCAGCAGCCAAGATCTTGGCCTAGCGGGGTCCGGGGAGCTGTTTTTT. Its translation is CASSQDLGLAGSGELFF. The rearrangement uses TRBV4-1 and TRBJ2-2, with 9 nucleotides matching TRBD2. Germline trimming cut 0 bases from V and 6 bases from J; bases unmatched to any gene: 8. CDR1 MGHRA and CDR2 YSYEKL come from the germline V gene. This CDR3 region has 17 residues.

The V and J genes are TRBV11-3 and TRBJ2-5; a weak D match, TRBD1 (7 bases). The CDR3 has 19 amino acids. Germline lookup yields CDR1 SGHNT and CDR2 YENEEA. V lost 4 bases, J lost 2 bases, and 26 bases lay in between. Here the CDR3 reads CASSSFWAAGGKVQETQYF. Written as DNA, the CDR3 is TGTGCCAGCAGCTCCTTCTGGGCCGCAGGGGGGAAGGTACAAGAGACCCAGTACTTC.

The V gene is TRBV15, the J gene TRBJ1-1, with 8 bases that match TRBD1. Losses at the gene ends were 0 bases for V and 2 bases for J; bases not matched to a gene: 5. CDR1 LNHNV and CDR2 YYDKDF come from the germline V gene (reference sequence). This CDR3 has 16 amino acids. The DNA of the CDR3 is TGTGCCACCAGCAGAGATCGACAGGGGCCAAACACTGAAGCTTTCTTT. The encoded protein is CATSRDRQGPNTEAFF.

The rearrangement uses TRBV7-2 and TRBJ1-2, with a possible D match to TRBD1 (6 bases). This CDR3 comprises 15 residues. CDR1 is SGHTA, CDR2 FQGNSA, per germline. With 4 bases removed from V and 3 bases from J, the gap between germline ends came to 15 bases. The DNA for the CDR3 is TGTGCCAGCAGCTCAGACCGGGACAAATACTATGGCTACACCTTC. This translates into CASSSDRDKYYGYTF. Full variable domain (remainder filled in from reference TRBV7-2 and TRBJ1-2): GAGVSQSPSNKVTEKGKDVELRCDPISGHTALYWYRQSLGQGLEFLIYFQGNSAPDKSGLPSDRFSAERTGGSVSTLTIQRTQQEDSAVYLCASSSDRDKYYGYTFGSGTRLTVV.

The chain carries TRBV19 and TRBJ1-5; D gene uncertain. Trimming cost V 7 bases and J 5 bases, with 18 bases left between them. This CDR3 is built from 15 residues. Per the germline V gene, CDR1 is LNHDA and CDR2 is SQIVND (reference sequence). The CDR3 DNA reads as TGTGCCAGTATATCGGACTCCGCGGCTTATCAGCCCCAGCATTTT. It is translated as CASISDSAAYQPQHF.

The chain combines TRBV1 with TRBJ1-1; TRBD1 reflects the table's D call only, with no check against the DNA. TRBV1 is a known pseudogene. The CDR3 is made up of 18 amino acids. The CDR3 sequence is CTRSDGTGGDRVGTEAFF. The CDR3, as DNA: TGCACCAGGAGCGACGGGACAGGGGGAGACCGGGTGGGCACTGAAGCTTTCTTT.